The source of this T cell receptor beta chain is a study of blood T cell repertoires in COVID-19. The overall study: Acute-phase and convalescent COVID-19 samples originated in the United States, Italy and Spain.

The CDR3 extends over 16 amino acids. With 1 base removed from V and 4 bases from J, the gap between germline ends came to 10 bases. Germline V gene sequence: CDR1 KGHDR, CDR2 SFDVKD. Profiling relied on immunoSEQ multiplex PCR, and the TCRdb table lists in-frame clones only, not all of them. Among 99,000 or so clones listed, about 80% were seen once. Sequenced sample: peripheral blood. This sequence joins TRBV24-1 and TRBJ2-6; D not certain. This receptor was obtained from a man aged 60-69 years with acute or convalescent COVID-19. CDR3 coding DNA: TGTGCCACCAGTGATTTCGTGGGCACGGGGGCCAACGTCCTGACTTTC. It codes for CATSDFVGTGANVLTF.